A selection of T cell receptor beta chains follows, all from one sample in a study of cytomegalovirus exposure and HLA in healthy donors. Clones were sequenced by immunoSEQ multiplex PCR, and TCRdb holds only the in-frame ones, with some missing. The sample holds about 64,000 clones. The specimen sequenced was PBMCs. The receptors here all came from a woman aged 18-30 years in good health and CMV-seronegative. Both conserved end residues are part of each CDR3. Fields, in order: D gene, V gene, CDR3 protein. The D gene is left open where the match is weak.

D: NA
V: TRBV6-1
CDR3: CATMDSPYGYTF

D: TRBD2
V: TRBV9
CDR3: CASSGGAGASTDTQYF

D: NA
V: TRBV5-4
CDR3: CASSLWGGGEKNYGYTF

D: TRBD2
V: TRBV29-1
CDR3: CSVDAGGDEQFF

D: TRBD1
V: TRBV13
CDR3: CASSAGTGGNGYTF

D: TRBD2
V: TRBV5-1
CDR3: CASSLLMTSGKTYEQYF

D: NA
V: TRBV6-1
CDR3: CASIGFGSTDTQYF

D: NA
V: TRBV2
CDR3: CASREQGLNEKLFF

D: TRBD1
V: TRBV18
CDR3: CASSPTLGQTDTQYF

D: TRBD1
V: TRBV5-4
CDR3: CASSRTGSGDQSYEQYF

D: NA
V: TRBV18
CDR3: CASSPGGFGNQPQHF

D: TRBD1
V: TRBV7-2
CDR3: CASRSPRDGTGDGGYTF

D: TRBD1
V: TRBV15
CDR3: CATSRDYVSVDRGHRGYTF